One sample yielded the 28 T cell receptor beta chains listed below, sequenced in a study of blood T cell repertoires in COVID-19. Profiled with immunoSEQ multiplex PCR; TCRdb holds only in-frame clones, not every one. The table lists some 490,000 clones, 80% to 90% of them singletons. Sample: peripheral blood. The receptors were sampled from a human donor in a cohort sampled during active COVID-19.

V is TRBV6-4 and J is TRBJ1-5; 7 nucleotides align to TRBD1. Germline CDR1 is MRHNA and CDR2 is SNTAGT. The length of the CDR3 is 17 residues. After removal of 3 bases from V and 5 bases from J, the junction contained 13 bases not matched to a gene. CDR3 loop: CASSERTGGGLDQPQHF. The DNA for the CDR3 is TGTGCCAGCAGTGAGCGGACAGGTGGAGGGTTGGATCAGCCCCAGCATTTT.

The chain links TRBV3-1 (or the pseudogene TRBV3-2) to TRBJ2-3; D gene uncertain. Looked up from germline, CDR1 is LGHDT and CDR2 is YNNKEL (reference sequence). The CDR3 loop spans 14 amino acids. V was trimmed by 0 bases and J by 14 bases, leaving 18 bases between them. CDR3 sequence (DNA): TGTGCCAGCAGCCAAGATATCGCGGTCCCAGTTCTGTATTTT. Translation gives CASSQDIAVPVLYF.

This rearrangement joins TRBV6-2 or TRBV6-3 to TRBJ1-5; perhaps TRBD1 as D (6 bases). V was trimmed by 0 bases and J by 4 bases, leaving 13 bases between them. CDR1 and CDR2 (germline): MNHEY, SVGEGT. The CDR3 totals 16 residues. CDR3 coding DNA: TGTGCCAGCAGTTACTCGCGCAGGGGCCTTAATCAGCCCCAGCATTTT. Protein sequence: CASSYSRRGLNQPQHF.

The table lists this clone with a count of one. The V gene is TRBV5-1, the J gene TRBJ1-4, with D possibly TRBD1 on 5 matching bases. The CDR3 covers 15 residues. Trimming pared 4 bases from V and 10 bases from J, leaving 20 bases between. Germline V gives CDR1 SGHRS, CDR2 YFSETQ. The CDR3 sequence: CASSIGGVVEAKLFF. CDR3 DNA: TGCGCCAGCAGCATCGGGGGAGTAGTTGAGGCAAAACTGTTTTTT. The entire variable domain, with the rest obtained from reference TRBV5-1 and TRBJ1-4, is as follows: KAGVTQTPRYLIKTRGQQVTLSCSPISGHRSVSWYQQTPGQGLQFLFEYFSETQRNKGNFPGRFSGRQFSNSRSEMNVSTLELGDSALYLCASSIGGVVEAKLFFGSGTQLSVL.

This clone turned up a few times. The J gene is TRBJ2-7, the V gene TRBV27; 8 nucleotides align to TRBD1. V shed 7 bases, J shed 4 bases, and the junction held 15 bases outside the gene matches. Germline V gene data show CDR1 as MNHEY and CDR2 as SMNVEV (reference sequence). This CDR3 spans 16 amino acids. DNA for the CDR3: TGTGCCAGCATGAATTTTGTGACAGGGGTCGTTTACGAGCAGTACTTC. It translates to CASMNFVTGVVYEQYF.

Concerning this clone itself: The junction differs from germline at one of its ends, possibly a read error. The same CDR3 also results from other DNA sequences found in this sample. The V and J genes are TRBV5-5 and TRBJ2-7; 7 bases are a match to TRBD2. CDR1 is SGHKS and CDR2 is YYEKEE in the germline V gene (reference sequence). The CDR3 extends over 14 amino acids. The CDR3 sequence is CASSPSGTSYEQYF. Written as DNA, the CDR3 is TGCGCCAGCAGCCCCAGCGGGACCTCCTACGAGCAGTACTTC.

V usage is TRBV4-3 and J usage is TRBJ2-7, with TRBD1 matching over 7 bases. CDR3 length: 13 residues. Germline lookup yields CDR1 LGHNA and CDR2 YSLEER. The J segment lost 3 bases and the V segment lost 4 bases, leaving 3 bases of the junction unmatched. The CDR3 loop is CASSRRQGYEQYF. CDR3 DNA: TGCGCCAGCAGCCGCCGACAGGGCTACGAGCAGTACTTC.

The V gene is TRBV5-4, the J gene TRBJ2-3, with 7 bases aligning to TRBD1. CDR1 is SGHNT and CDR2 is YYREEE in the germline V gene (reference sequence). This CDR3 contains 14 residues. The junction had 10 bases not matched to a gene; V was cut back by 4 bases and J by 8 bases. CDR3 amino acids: CASSTTGPRGTQYF. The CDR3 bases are TGTGCCAGCAGCACGACAGGGCCCCGCGGTACGCAGTATTTT.

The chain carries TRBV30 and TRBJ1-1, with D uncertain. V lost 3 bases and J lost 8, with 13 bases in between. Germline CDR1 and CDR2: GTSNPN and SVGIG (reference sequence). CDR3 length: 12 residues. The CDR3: CAWRRSAGEAFF. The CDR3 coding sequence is TGTGCCTGGAGGAGATCGGCAGGCGAAGCTTTCTTT.

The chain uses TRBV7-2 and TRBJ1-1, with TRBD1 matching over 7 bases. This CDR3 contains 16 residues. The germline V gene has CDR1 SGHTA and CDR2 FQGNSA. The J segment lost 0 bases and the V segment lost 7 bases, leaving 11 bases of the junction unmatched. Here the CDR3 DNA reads TGTGCCAGCACCCAGGGGACAGCGCCAATGAACACTGAAGCTTTCTTT. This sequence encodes CASTQGTAPMNTEAFF.

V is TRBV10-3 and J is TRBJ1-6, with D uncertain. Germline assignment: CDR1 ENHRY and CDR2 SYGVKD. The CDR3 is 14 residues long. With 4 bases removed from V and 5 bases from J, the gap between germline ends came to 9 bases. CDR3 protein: CAISGQDHNSPLHF. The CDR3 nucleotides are TGTGCCATCAGTGGTCAGGATCATAATTCACCCCTCCACTTT.

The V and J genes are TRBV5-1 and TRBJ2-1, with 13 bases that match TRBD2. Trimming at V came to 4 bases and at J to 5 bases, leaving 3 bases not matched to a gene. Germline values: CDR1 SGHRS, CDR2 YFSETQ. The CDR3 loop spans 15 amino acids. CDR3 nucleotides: TGCGCCAGCAGCCAGACTAGCGGGAGGCACAATGAGCAGTTCTTC. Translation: CASSQTSGRHNEQFF.

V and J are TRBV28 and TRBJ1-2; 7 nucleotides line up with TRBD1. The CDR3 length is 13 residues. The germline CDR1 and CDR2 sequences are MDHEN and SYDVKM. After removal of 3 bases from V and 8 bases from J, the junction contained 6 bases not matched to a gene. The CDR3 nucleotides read TGTGCCAGCAGTTTTGACAGGGCGAGGGGCTACACCTTC. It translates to CASSFDRARGYTF.

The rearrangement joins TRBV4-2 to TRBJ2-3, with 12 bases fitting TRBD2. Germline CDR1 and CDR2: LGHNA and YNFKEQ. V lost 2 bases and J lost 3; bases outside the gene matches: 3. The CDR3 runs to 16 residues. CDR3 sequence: CASSQRLAGETDTQYF. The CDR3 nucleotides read TGTGCCAGCAGCCAAAGACTAGCGGGAGAAACAGATACGCAGTATTTT.

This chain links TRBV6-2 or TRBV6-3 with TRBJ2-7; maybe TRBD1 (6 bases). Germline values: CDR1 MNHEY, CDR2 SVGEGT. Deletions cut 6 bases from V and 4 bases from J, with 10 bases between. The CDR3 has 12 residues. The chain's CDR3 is CASSPQGYEQYF. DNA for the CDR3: TGTGCCAGCAGCCCCCAGGGGTACGAGCAGTACTTC.

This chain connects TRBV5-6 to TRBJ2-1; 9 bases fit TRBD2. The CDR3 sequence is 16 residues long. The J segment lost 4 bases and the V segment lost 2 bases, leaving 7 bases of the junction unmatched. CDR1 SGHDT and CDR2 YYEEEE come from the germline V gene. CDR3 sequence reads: CASSLRSGRFYNEQFF. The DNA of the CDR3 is TGTGCCAGCAGCTTAAGGAGCGGGAGGTTTTACAATGAGCAGTTCTTC.

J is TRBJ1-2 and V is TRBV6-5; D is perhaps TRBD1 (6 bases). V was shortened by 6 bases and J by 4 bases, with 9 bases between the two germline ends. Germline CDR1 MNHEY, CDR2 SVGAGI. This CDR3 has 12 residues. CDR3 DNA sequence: TGTGCCAGCAGATCGGACAGCTATGGCTACACCTTC. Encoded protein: CASRSDSYGYTF.

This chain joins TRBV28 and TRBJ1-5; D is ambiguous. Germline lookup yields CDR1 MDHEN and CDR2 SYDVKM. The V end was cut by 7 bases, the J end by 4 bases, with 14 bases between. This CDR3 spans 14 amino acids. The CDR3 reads CASTLGGLNQPQHF. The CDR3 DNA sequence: TGTGCCAGCACCCTGGGAGGGCTTAATCAGCCCCAGCATTTT.

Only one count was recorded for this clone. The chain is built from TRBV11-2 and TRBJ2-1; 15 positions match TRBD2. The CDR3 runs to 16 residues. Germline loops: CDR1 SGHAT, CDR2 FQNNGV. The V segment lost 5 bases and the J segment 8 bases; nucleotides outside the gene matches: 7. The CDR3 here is CASSPGTSGRYDEQFF. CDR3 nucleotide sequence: TGTGCCAGCAGCCCCGGGACTAGCGGGAGGTACGATGAGCAGTTCTTC.

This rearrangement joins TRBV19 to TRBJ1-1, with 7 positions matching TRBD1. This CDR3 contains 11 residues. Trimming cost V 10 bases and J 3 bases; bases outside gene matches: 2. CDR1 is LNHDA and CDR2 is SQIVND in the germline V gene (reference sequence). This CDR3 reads CATTGDTEAFF. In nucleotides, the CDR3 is TGTGCCACCACAGGGGACACTGAAGCTTTCTTT.

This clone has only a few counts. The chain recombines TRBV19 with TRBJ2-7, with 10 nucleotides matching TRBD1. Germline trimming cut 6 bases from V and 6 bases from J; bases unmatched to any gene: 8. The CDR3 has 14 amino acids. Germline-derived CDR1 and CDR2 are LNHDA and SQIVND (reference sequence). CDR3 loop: CASSDRGRTGEQYF. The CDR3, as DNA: TGTGCCAGTAGCGACAGGGGGCGAACTGGCGAGCAGTACTTC.

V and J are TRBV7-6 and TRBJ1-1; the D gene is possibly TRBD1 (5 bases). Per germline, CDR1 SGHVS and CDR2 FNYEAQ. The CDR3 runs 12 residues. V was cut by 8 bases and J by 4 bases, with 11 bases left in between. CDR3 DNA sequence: TGTGCCAGCGGGAGGGACGGCACTGAAGCTTTCTTT. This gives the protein CASGRDGTEAFF. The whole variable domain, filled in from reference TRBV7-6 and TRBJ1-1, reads GAGVSQSPRYKVTKRGQDVALRCDPISGHVSLYWYRQALGQGPEFLTYFNYEAQQDKSGLPNDRFSAERPEGSISTLTIQRTEQRDSAMYRCASGRDGTEAFFGQGTRLTVV.

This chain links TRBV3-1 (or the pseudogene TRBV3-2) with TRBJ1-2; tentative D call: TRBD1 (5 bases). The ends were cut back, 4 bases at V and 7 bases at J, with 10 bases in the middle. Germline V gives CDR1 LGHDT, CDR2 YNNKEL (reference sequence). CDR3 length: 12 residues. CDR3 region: CASSPGPLGYTF. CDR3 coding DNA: TGTGCCAGCAGCCCAGGGCCTCTTGGCTACACCTTC.

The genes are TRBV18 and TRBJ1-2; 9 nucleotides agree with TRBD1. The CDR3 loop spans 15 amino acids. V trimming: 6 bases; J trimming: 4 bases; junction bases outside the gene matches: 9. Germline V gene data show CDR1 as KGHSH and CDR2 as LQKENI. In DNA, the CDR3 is TGTGCCAGCTCGCCTGAGGACAGGGGCCCCTATGGCTACACCTTC. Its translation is CASSPEDRGPYGYTF.

The CDR3 reads CASSQEFDRSGANVLTF. In nucleotides, the CDR3 is TGTGCCAGCAGCCAAGAATTCGACAGGTCTGGGGCCAACGTCCTGACTTTC. The genes are TRBV3-1 (or the pseudogene TRBV3-2) and TRBJ2-6; TRBD1 is a possible D gene (6 bases). Trimming removed 0 bases from V and 1 base from J, with 10 bases in between. Germline CDR1 reads LGHDT; CDR2 reads YNNKEL (reference sequence). The CDR3 covers 17 residues.

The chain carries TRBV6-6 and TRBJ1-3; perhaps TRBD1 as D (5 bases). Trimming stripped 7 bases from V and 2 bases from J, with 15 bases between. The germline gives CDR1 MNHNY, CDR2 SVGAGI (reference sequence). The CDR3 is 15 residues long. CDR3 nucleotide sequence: TGTGCCAGCAATCCAGGGCAATTACCTGGAAACACCATATATTTT. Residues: CASNPGQLPGNTIYF.

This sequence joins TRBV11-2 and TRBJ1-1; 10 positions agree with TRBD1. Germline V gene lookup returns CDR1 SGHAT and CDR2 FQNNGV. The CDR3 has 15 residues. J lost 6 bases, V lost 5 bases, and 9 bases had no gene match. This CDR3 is CASSRRWDRGSEAFF. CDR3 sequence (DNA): TGTGCCAGCAGCCGGAGGTGGGACAGGGGATCTGAAGCTTTCTTT.

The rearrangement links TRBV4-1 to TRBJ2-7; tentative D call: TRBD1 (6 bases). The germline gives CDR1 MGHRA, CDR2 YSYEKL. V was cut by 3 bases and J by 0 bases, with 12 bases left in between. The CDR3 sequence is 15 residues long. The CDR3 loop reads CASSQGTGFSYEQYF. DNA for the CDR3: TGCGCCAGCAGCCAGGGAACAGGGTTCTCCTACGAGCAGTACTTC.